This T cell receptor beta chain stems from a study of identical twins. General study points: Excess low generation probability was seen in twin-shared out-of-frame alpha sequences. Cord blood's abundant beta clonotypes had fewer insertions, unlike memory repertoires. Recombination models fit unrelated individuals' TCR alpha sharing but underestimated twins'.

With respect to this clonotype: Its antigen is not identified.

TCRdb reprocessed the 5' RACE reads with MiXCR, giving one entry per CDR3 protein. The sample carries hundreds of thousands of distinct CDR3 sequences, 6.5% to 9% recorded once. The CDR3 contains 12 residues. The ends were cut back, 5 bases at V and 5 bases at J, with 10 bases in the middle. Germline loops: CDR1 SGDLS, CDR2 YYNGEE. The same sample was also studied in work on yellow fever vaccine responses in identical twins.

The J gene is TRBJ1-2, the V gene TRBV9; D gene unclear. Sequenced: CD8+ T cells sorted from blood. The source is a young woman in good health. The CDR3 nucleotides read TGTGCCAGCAGAAATAGGGAGTATGGCTACACCTTC. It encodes CASRNREYGYTF.